This T cell receptor beta chain emerged from a study of vaccination effects on CD4 cells after COVID-19. About this clone: Its cognate antigen is unknown.

CDR1 is ENHRY and CDR2 is SYGVKD in the germline V gene. V gave up 3 bases and J gave up 4 bases, with 18 bases separating them. CDR3 length equals 16 residues. Generated by immunoSEQ multiplex PCR, the TCRdb table keeps only in-frame clones and is missing some. This table holds around 60,000 clones, around 77% found once. After expansion with viral peptide pools in the ViraFEST assay, antigen-specific CD4+ T cells were sequenced. A 10-day culture period preceded the isolation of CD4+ T cells. Negative nucleocapsid antibody tests before and after vaccination confirmed no previous SARS-CoV-2 infection.

The source was CD4+ T cells from PBMCs cultured with HCoV-NL63 spike peptides, collected before COVID-19 vaccination. The source is a human donor who received a COVID-19 vaccine. This chain links TRBV10-3 with TRBJ2-5; D unclear. CDR3: CAISDPMGLGVETQYF. DNA of the CDR3: TGTGCCATCAGTGATCCCATGGGTTTGGGCGTAGAGACCCAGTACTTC.